This T cell receptor beta chain stems from a study of T cell responses to AZD1222 COVID-19 vaccine. Study-level results: Among the donors, most were white British and more were female, and clonal diversity was possibly underestimated. Unmutated variant regions reportedly attract nearly half of all spike-specific TCRs.

V was clipped by 4 bases and J by 0 bases; unmatched bases: 0. The CDR3 totals 16 residues. Germline values: CDR1 SGHRS, CDR2 YFSETQ. Here immunoSEQ multiplex PCR was the method, and the copy in TCRdb shows in-frame clones only, minus some. The sample records tens of thousands of clones, 84% being singletons. As regards this clone: Its antigen is still unknown.

Specimen: peripheral blood, collected on day 0 of AZD1222 vaccination. This sequence was found in an adult in good health. The chain is built from TRBV5-1 and TRBJ2-1; 14 bases are shared with TRBD2. The CDR3 region is CASSGLAGGSYNEQFF. Written as DNA, the CDR3 is TGCGCCAGCAGCGGACTAGCGGGGGGCTCCTACAATGAGCAGTTCTTC.